This entry lists 18 T cell receptor beta chains sequenced from one sample in a study of vaccination and CD4 T cells after COVID-19. The Oncomine TCR Beta short-read assay generated sequence data from the DNA of cultured CD4+ T cells. One entry per CDR3 protein results from TCRdb running MiXCR on the PCR reads. The repertoire holds some 18,000 distinct CDR3 sequences, about half seen once, with approximately 2.7% in the top ten. Treatment reported: approximately 11-day PBMC culture with coronavirus spike peptide pools or control peptides (ViraFEST assay). These TCRs' antigens remain unknown. The sample consisted of CD4+ T cells from blood, cultured in vitro, taken after SARS-CoV-2 vaccination. All receptors come from a human donor who had recovered from COVID-19.

The table lists this clonotype with a few counts. J is TRBJ1-6 and V is TRBV6-1; no clear D gene. The V gene's germline CDR1 is MNHNS and CDR2 SASEGT. The CDR3 length is 14 residues. Trimming shortened V by 4 bases and J by 10 bases, and 14 bases separated the two germline ends. CDR3 residues: CASSAGRQESPLHF. Here the CDR3 DNA reads TGTGCCAGCAGTGCGGGCAGGCAGGAGTCACCCCTCCACTTT.

The chain carries TRBV30 and TRBJ2-1; D assignment may be TRBD1 or TRBD2 (5 bases each). This CDR3 region has 16 residues. In germline, CDR1 is GTSNPN, CDR2 SVGIG (reference sequence). V was trimmed by 3 bases and J by 6 bases, leaving 21 bases between them. The CDR3 DNA is TGTGCCTGGAGCCATCCGGGGCTAGCCTCTTTCAATGAGCAGTTCTTC. Translating it yields CAWSHPGLASFNEQFF. Drawing the rest from reference TRBV30 and TRBJ2-1, the complete variable domain is SQTIHQWPATLVQPVGSPLSLECTVEGTSNPNLYWYRQAAGRGLQLLFYSVGIGQISSEVPQNLSASRPQDRQFILSSKKLLLSDSGFYLCAWSHPGLASFNEQFFGPGTRLTVL.

This chain connects TRBV20-1 to TRBJ2-1, with TRBD1 identical over 7 bases. The germline V gene encodes CDR1 DFQATT and CDR2 SNEGSKA (reference sequence). This CDR3 is 12 amino acids long. Trimming cost V 4 bases and J 10 bases; bases outside gene matches: 7. The CDR3 DNA sequence: TGCAGTGCTACCGACAGGGTTCGAGAGCAGTTCTTC. It encodes CSATDRVREQFF.

This chain links TRBV4-2 with TRBJ1-2, with TRBD1 identical over 7 bases. After removal of 0 bases from V and 6 bases from J, the junction contained 13 bases not matched to a gene. CDR1 and CDR2 from the germline V gene are LGHNA and YNFKEQ. The CDR3 length is 17 residues. Here the CDR3 reads CASSQDWNVKGGDGYTF. The CDR3 nucleotides are TGTGCCAGCAGCCAAGATTGGAACGTCAAAGGGGGCGATGGCTACACCTTC.

This clonotype was seen a handful of times. The rearrangement joins TRBV7-9 to TRBJ1-3; D is uncertain. Germline V lookup: CDR1 SEHNR, CDR2 FQNEAQ (reference sequence). The CDR3 spans 15 residues. Trimming left V 4 bases short and J 0 bases short, with 10 bases between. The CDR3 coding sequence is TGTGCCAGCAGCTCCGGACCCAGCTCTGGAAACACCATATATTTT. It codes for CASSSGPSSGNTIYF.

CDR3 sequence: CATSRVDSSYEQYF. The CDR3 nucleotides are TGTGCCACCAGCAGAGTGGACAGCTCCTACGAGCAGTACTTC. The chain is built from TRBV15 and TRBJ2-7; a possible D gene is TRBD1 (6 bases). Trimming pared 1 base from V and 0 bases from J, leaving 7 bases between. CDR3 length equals 14 residues. Germline-derived CDR1 and CDR2 are LNHNV and YYDKDF (reference sequence).

V and J are TRBV28 and TRBJ2-2; TRBD2 matches 8 bases. J lost 6 bases, V lost 8 bases, and 11 bases had no gene match. The length of the CDR3 is 15 residues. Germline CDR1 and CDR2: MDHEN and SYDVKM. The CDR3 region has the DNA TGTGCCAGCCGGCCCTGGCGGGAGGACTCCGGGGAGCTGTTTTTT. Protein sequence: CASRPWREDSGELFF. The variable domain in full, completed from reference TRBV28 and TRBJ2-2, reads DVKVTQSSRYLVKRTGEKVFLECVQDMDHENMFWYRQDPGLGLRLIYFSYDVKMKEKGDIPEGYSVSREKKERFSLILESASTNQTSMYLCASRPWREDSGELFFGEGSRLTVL.

The V gene is TRBV29-1, the J gene TRBJ1-2; D remains unclear. Germline V gene data show CDR1 as SQVTM and CDR2 as ANQGSEA. This CDR3 contains 11 residues. V dropped 5 bases and J dropped 6 bases, with 10 bases sitting between them. The CDR3, as DNA: TGCAGCGTTCACGCTGGCGATGGCTACACCTTC. It codes for CSVHAGDGYTF.

The J gene is TRBJ2-7, the V gene TRBV6-5; D not certain. CDR1 MNHEY and CDR2 SVGAGI come from the germline V gene. The CDR3 consists of 14 residues. Trimming shortened V by 2 bases and J by 7 bases, and 15 bases separated the two germline ends. The CDR3 spells CASSYPGQLREQYF. The DNA of the CDR3 is TGTGCCAGCAGTTACCCTGGCCAACTTCGAGAGCAGTACTTC.

This clonotype was seen a handful of times. The chain recombines TRBV7-2 with TRBJ1-2; 9 nucleotides line up with TRBD1. The length of the CDR3 is 16 residues. The V gene end was trimmed by 5 bases and the J gene end by 0 bases; junction bases not matched to a gene: 7. Germline V gives CDR1 SGHTA, CDR2 FQGNSA. This CDR3 reads CASSTGTGTSNYGYTF. CDR3 DNA: TGTGCCAGCAGCACCGGGACAGGGACGTCTAACTATGGCTACACCTTC.

The gene calls are TRBV7-2 and TRBJ2-5; TRBD2 matches at 11 bases. The CDR3 loop spans 16 amino acids. The J segment lost 1 base and the V segment lost 5 bases, leaving 6 bases of the junction unmatched. The germline V gene encodes CDR1 SGHTA and CDR2 FQGNSA. CDR3 nucleotides: TGTGCCAGCAGCACCTCAGGGACTAGCGGCCAAGAGACCCAGTACTTC. Translating it yields CASSTSGTSGQETQYF.

This clonotype was seen more than once but under ten times. The CDR3 loop is CASSLSSGGNQPQHF. The CDR3 bases are TGTGCCAGCAGCTTATCTTCGGGGGGCAATCAGCCCCAGCATTTT. The genes are TRBV7-6 and TRBJ1-5, with D maybe TRBD1 (5 bases). Trimming left V 2 bases short and J 2 bases short, with 10 bases between. The CDR3 has 15 residues. CDR1 SGHVS and CDR2 FNYEAQ come from the germline V gene.

In its sample, this clonotype was seen a few times. The chain uses TRBV20-1 and TRBJ2-2; no reliable D call. This CDR3 contains 13 residues. Germline V CDR1 and CDR2: DFQATT, SNEGSKA (reference sequence). V lost 5 bases, J lost 3 bases, and 10 bases lay in between. CDR3 in amino acids: CSAPGPYTGELFF. The DNA for the CDR3 is TGCAGTGCTCCCGGACCCTACACCGGGGAGCTGTTTTTT.

This clonotype has only a few counts. The CDR3 DNA sequence: TGTGCCAGTAGTAACAGGGGGAACACTGAAGCTTTCTTT. Amino acids: CASSNRGNTEAFF. The rearrangement links TRBV19 to TRBJ1-1; 7 bases fit TRBD1. Germline CDR1 reads LNHDA; CDR2 reads SQIVND (reference sequence). This CDR3 has 13 residues. The V segment lost 4 bases and the J segment 1 base; nucleotides outside the gene matches: 0.

The rearrangement uses TRBV7-2 and TRBJ2-7, with D unresolved. The length of the CDR3 is 11 residues. V was clipped by 5 bases and J by 3 bases, with 5 bases between them. Germline V gives CDR1 SGHTA, CDR2 FQGNSA. The CDR3: CASSDIYEQYF. Written as DNA, the CDR3 is TGTGCCAGCAGCGATATCTACGAGCAGTACTTC.

This clonotype has just one count. This chain connects TRBV28 to TRBJ2-3, with 9 bases fitting TRBD1. CDR1 MDHEN and CDR2 SYDVKM come from the germline V gene. The CDR3 is 15 residues long. V lost 4 bases to trimming and J lost 4 bases; unmatched junction nucleotides: 6. The CDR3: CASSSQGAQSDTQYF. DNA for the CDR3: TGTGCCAGCAGTTCACAGGGGGCCCAGTCAGATACGCAGTATTTT. Drawing the rest from reference TRBV28 and TRBJ2-3, the complete variable domain is DVKVTQSSRYLVKRTGEKVFLECVQDMDHENMFWYRQDPGLGLRLIYFSYDVKMKEKGDIPEGYSVSREKKERFSLILESASTNQTSMYLCASSSQGAQSDTQYFGPGTRLTVL.

This chain joins TRBV7-2 and TRBJ2-5; D may be TRBD1 or TRBD2 (5 bases each). CDR1 is SGHTA, CDR2 FQGNSA, per germline. V gave up 3 bases and J gave up 5 bases, with 19 bases separating them. This CDR3 region has 16 residues. This CDR3 is CASSFPGTVVKETQYF. The CDR3 DNA follows: TGTGCCAGCAGCTTTCCCGGGACGGTGGTCAAGGAGACCCAGTACTTC.

V gene TRBV19 combines with J gene TRBJ1-2; possibly TRBD1 for D (6 bases). The CDR3 sequence is 16 residues long. Trimming left V 3 bases short and J 3 bases short, with 17 bases between. Germline assignment: CDR1 LNHDA and CDR2 SQIVND (reference sequence). CDR3 amino acids: CASSIGGQGHYYGYTF. CDR3 in DNA: TGTGCCAGTAGTATCGGGGGTCAGGGGCATTACTATGGCTACACCTTC. The full variable domain, rest sourced from reference TRBV19 and TRBJ1-2, is DGGITQSPKYLFRKEGQNVTLSCEQNLNHDAMYWYRQDPGQGLRLIYYSQIVNDFQKGDIAEGYSVSREKKESFPLTVTSAQKNPTAFYLCASSIGGQGHYYGYTFGSGTRLTVV.